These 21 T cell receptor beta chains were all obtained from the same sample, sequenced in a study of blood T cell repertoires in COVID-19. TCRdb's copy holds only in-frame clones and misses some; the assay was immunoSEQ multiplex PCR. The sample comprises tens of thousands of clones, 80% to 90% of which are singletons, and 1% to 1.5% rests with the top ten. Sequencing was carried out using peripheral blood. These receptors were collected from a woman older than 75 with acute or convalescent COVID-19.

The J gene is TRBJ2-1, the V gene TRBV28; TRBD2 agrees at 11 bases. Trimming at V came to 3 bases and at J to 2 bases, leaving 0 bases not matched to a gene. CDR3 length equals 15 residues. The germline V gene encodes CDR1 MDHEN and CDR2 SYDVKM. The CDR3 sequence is CASSLTSGTYNEQFF. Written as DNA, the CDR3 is TGTGCCAGCAGTTTGACTAGCGGGACCTACAATGAGCAGTTCTTC.

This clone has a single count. The CDR3 nucleotides read TGTGCCTGGGGACCGGGCCCCCGGAGGGCTTTCTTT. This sequence encodes CAWGPGPRRAFF. The chain recombines TRBV30 with TRBJ1-1, with D hard to call. Trimming cost V 5 bases and J 11 bases, with 18 bases left between them. Germline CDR1 reads GTSNPN; CDR2 reads SVGIG (reference sequence). This CDR3 region has 12 residues. Full variable domain (remainder filled in from reference TRBV30 and TRBJ1-1): SQTIHQWPATLVQPVGSPLSLECTVEGTSNPNLYWYRQAAGRGLQLLFYSVGIGQISSEVPQNLSASRPQDRQFILSSKKLLLSDSGFYLCAWGPGPRRAFFGQGTRLTVV.

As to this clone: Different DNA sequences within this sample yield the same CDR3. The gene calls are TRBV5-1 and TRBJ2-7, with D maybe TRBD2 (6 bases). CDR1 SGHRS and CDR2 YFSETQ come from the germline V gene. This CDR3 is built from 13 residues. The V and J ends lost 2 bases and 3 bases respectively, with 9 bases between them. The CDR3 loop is CASSLASDYEQYF. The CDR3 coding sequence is TGCGCCAGCAGCTTAGCTAGCGACTACGAGCAGTACTTC. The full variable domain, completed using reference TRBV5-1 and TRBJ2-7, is KAGVTQTPRYLIKTRGQQVTLSCSPISGHRSVSWYQQTPGQGLQFLFEYFSETQRNKGNFPGRFSGRQFSNSRSEMNVSTLELGDSALYLCASSLASDYEQYFGPGTRLTVT.

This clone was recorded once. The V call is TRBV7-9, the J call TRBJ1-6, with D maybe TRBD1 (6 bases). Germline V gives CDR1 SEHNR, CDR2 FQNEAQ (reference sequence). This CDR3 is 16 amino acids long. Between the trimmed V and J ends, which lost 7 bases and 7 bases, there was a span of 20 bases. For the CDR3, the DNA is TGTGCCAGCAACAGTGGGGGGGCGCTAAGGAATTCACCCCTCCACTTT. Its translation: CASNSGGALRNSPLHF.

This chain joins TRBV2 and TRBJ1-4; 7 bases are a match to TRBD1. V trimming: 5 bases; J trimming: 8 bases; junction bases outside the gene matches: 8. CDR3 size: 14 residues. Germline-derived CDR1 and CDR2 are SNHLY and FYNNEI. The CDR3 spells CASSSTGWDEKLFF. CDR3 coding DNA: TGTGCCAGCAGTTCGACAGGGTGGGACGAAAAACTGTTTTTT.

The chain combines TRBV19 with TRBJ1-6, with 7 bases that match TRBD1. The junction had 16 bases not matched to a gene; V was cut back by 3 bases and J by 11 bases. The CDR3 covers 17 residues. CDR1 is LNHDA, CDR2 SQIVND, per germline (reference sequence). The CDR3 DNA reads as TGTGCCAGTAGTATTATAAGTGTGACAGGGCTCCAGGCACCCCTCCACTTT. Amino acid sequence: CASSIISVTGLQAPLHF.

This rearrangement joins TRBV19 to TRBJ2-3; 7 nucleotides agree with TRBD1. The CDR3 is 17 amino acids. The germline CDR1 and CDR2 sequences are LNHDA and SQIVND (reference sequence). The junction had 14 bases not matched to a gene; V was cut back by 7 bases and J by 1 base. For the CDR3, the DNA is TGTGCCAGTAATGCAATTCGACAGGGAAGGGGCACAGATACGCAGTATTTT. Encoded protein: CASNAIRQGRGTDTQYF.

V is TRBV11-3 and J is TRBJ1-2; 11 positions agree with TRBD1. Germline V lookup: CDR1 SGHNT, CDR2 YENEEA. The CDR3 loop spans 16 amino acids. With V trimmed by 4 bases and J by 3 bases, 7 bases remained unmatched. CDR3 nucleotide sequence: TGTGCCAGCAGCTACACCTCGGGACAGGGGGACTATGGCTACACCTTC. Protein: CASSYTSGQGDYGYTF.

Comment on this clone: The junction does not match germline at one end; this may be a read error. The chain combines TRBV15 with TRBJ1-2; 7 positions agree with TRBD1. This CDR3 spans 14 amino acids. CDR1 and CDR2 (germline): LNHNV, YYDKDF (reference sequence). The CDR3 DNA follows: TGTGCCACCAGCAGGCGACAGGGAATGGAATCCCTCCTATTC. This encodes CATSRRQGMESLLF.

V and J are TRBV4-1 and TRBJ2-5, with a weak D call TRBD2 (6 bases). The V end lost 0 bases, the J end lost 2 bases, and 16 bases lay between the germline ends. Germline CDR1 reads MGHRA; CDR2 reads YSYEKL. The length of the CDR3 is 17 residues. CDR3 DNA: TGCGCCAGCAGCCAAGAGAGAGGACGGGAGCGGCAAGAGACCCAGTACTTC. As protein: CASSQERGRERQETQYF.

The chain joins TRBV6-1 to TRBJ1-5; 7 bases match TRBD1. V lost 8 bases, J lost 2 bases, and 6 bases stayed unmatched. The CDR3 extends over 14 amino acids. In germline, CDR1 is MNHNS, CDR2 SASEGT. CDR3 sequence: CASSFGQGNQPQHF. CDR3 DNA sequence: TGTGCCAGCTCCTTCGGACAGGGCAATCAGCCCCAGCATTTT.

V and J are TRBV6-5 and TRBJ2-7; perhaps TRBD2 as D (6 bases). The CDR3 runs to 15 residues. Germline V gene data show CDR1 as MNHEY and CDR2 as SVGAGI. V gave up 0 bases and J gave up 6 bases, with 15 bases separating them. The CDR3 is CASSYSGTAGSEQYF. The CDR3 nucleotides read TGTGCCAGCAGTTACTCCGGGACTGCAGGATCCGAGCAGTACTTC.

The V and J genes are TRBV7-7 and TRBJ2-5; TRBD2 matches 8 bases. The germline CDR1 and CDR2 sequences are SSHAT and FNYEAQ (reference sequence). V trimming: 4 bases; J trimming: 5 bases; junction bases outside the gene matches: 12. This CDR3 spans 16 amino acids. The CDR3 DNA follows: TGTGCCAGCAGCTCTACGGCGGGGGCGGGAGGCGAGACCCAGTACTTC. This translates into CASSSTAGAGGETQYF.

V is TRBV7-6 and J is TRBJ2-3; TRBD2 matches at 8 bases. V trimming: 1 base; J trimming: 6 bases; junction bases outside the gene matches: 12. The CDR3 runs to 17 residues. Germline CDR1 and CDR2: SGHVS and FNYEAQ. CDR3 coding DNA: TGTGCCAGCAGCTTAGAGGCTAGCGGGTCCTCAGCGGATACGCAGTATTTT. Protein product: CASSLEASGSSADTQYF.

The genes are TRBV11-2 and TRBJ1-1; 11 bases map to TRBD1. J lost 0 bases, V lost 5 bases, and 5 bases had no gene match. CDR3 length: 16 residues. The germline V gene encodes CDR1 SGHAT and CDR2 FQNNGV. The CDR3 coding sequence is TGTGCCAGCAGCGCCGGGACAGGGGGGCTGAACACTGAAGCTTTCTTT. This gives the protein CASSAGTGGLNTEAFF.

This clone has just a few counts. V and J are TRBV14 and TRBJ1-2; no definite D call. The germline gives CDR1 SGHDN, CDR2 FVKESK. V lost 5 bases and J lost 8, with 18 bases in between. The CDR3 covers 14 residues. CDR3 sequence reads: CASSNQFDGLGYTF. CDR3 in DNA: TGTGCCAGCAGCAACCAATTCGACGGACTCGGCTACACCTTC.

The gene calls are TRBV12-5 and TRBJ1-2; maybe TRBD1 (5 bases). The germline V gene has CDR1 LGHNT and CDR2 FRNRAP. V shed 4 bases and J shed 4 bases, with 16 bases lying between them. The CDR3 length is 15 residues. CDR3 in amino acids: CASGSLLSGPYGYTF. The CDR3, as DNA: TGTGCTAGTGGTTCCCTCCTGTCAGGGCCCTATGGCTACACCTTC.

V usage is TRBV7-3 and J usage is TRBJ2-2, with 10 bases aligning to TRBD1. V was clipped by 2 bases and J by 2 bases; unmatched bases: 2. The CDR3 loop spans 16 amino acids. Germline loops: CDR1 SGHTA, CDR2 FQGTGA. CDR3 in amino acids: CASSLGQGGNTGELFF. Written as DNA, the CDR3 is TGTGCCAGCAGCTTAGGACAGGGGGGAAACACCGGGGAGCTGTTTTTT.

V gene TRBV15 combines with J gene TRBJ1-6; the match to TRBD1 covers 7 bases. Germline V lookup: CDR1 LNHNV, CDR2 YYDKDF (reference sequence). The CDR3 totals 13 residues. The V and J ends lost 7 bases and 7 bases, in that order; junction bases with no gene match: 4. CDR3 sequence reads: CATTGQSNSPLHF. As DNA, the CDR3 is TGTGCCACCACGGGACAGTCAAATTCACCCCTCCACTTT.

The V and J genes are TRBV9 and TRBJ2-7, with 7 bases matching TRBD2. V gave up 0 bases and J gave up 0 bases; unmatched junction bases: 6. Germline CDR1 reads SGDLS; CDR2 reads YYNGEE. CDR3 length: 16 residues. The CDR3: CASSVGPGGFSYEQYF. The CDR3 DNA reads TGTGCCAGCAGCGTAGGGCCGGGGGGTTTCTCCTACGAGCAGTACTTC.

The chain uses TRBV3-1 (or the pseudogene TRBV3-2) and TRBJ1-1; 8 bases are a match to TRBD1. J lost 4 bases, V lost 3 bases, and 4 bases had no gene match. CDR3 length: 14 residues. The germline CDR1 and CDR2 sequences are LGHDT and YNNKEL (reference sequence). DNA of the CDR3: TGTGCCAGCAGCCAGACAGGGGATGGCACTGAAGCTTTCTTT. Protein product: CASSQTGDGTEAFF.